Below are 20 T cell receptor beta chains sequenced from a single sample in a study of neurological immune-mediated disorders. TCRdb passed the 5' RACE reads through MiXCR, listing each CDR3 protein once. This repertoire shows 40,000 to 45,000 distinct CDR3 sequences, roughly 12% found once; its top ten account for roughly 1.2%. The sample taken for sequencing was PBMCs. The receptors originated from a female donor in good health.

This clonotype was observed at least ten times. The chain carries TRBV9 and TRBJ1-4; 10 nucleotides align to TRBD1. In germline, CDR1 is SGDLS, CDR2 YYNGEE. The CDR3 sequence is 15 residues long. Losses at the gene ends were 4 bases for V and 8 bases for J; bases not matched to a gene: 8. The CDR3 nucleotides read TGTGCCAGCAGCCCCCGGGACAGGGGTATGGAAAAACTGTTTTTT. This codes for CASSPRDRGMEKLFF.

This clonotype came up many times. The chain uses TRBV5-1 and TRBJ2-1; 7 nucleotides agree with TRBD2. V was pared by 0 bases and J by 10 bases, with 4 bases of the junction left unmatched. The V gene's germline CDR1 is SGHRS and CDR2 YFSETQ. This CDR3 is 13 amino acids long. The CDR3 region is CASSLGGGGEQFF. Here the CDR3 DNA reads TGCGCCAGCAGCTTGGGGGGCGGGGGAGAGCAGTTCTTC.

This clonotype was picked up many times. The rearrangement uses TRBV29-1 and TRBJ2-5, with D perhaps assigned TRBD1 or TRBD2 (5 bases each). The germline gives CDR1 SQVTM, CDR2 ANQGSEA. Trimming took off 3 bases at V and 2 bases at J, with 10 bases between the two ends. This CDR3 comprises 13 residues. The CDR3: CSVEGTGQETQYF. CDR3 sequence (DNA): TGCAGCGTTGAGGGGACGGGGCAAGAGACCCAGTACTTC.

Ten or more counts support this clonotype. V usage is TRBV5-1 and J usage is TRBJ2-5, with 9 bases fitting TRBD2. There are 15 residues in the CDR3. Germline V CDR1 and CDR2: SGHRS, YFSETQ. Losses at the gene ends were 3 bases for V and 4 bases for J; bases not matched to a gene: 7. CDR3 nucleotides: TGCGCCAGCAGCTCCGTAGCGGGGGATGGAGAGACCCAGTACTTC. It specifies CASSSVAGDGETQYF.

In its sample, this clonotype was seen many times. The chain recombines TRBV7-8 with TRBJ1-4; the match to TRBD1 covers 7 bases. Germline CDR1 SGHVS, CDR2 FQNEAQ. The CDR3 spans 15 residues. The ends lost 1 base at V and 8 bases at J; junction bases unmatched: 7. Here the CDR3 DNA reads TGTGCCAGCAGCTTAGGAGGGGGCGGAGGGGAAAAACTGTTTTTT. Its translation: CASSLGGGGGEKLFF.

The table lists this clonotype with many counts. CDR3 DNA sequence: TGCGCCAGCAGCACCTTTGGACAGGGGGCATCTGAAGCTTTCTTT. Amino acid sequence: CASSTFGQGASEAFF. The chain carries TRBV5-1 and TRBJ1-1; 11 bases map to TRBD1. Germline V gene lookup returns CDR1 SGHRS and CDR2 YFSETQ. Germline trimming cut 4 bases from V and 6 bases from J; bases unmatched to any gene: 8. The CDR3 is 15 residues long.

This clonotype showed up many times. This chain uses TRBV29-1 with TRBJ1-2; 11 nucleotides line up with TRBD1. J lost 4 bases, V lost 4 bases, and 5 bases had no gene match. Per germline, CDR1 SQVTM and CDR2 ANQGSEA. The CDR3 loop spans 14 amino acids. The CDR3 sequence: CSVVGQGGTYGYTF. In DNA, the CDR3 is TGCAGCGTTGTGGGACAGGGGGGAACCTATGGCTACACCTTC.

This clonotype showed up many times. The chain links TRBV5-6 to TRBJ1-1; a possible D gene is TRBD1 (5 bases). The V gene's germline CDR1 is SGHDT and CDR2 YYEEEE. The CDR3 consists of 15 residues. The V gene lost 6 bases and the J gene lost 3 bases, with 18 bases spanning the gap. CDR3 region: CASIMVGGGDTEAFF. The CDR3 DNA reads as TGTGCCAGCATCATGGTTGGGGGTGGGGACACTGAAGCTTTCTTT.

In its sample, this clonotype was seen many times. The J gene is TRBJ1-5, the V gene TRBV19; possible D gene TRBD1, 5 bases. V shed 2 bases and J shed 7 bases, with 12 bases lying between them. The CDR3 contains 14 residues. Germline V gene data show CDR1 as LNHDA and CDR2 as SQIVND (reference sequence). DNA for the CDR3: TGTGCCAGTAGTATAACGATCGGGGCCCAGCCCCAGCATTTT. Protein sequence: CASSITIGAQPQHF.

At least ten counts were recorded for this clonotype. The chain combines TRBV5-1 with TRBJ2-3; 14 positions match TRBD2. The CDR3 extends over 16 amino acids. Germline CDR1 SGHRS, CDR2 YFSETQ. J gave up 4 bases and V 4 bases, and 5 bases lay outside the gene matches. Here the CDR3 DNA reads TGCGCCAGCAGCCCGGAGACTAGCGGGGGGGCAGATACGCAGTATTTT. It specifies CASSPETSGGADTQYF.

In this sample, this clonotype turned up many times. This chain connects TRBV5-1 to TRBJ1-3, with D maybe TRBD1 (5 bases). The ends were cut back, 3 bases at V and 0 bases at J, with 10 bases in the middle. This CDR3 is built from 15 residues. CDR1 SGHRS and CDR2 YFSETQ come from the germline V gene. The CDR3 DNA reads TGCGCCAGCAGCTCTGGGACTAGCTCTGGAAACACCATATATTTT. It codes for CASSSGTSSGNTIYF.

This clonotype appeared many times. V usage is TRBV29-1 and J usage is TRBJ2-1, with D tentatively TRBD1 (6 bases). The CDR3 has 14 residues. Germline CDR1 reads SQVTM; CDR2 reads ANQGSEA. V shed 4 bases and J shed 0 bases, with 10 bases lying between them. CDR3 protein: CSVGMTGSYNEQFF. The CDR3 DNA is TGCAGCGTTGGAATGACAGGCTCCTACAATGAGCAGTTCTTC.

This clonotype was recorded at least ten times. CDR3 nucleotides: TGCAGCGTTGCACTATCACTAGCGGGAGGGGGCGAGACCCAGTACTTC. This sequence encodes CSVALSLAGGGETQYF. This chain uses TRBV29-1 with TRBJ2-5, with 13 positions matching TRBD2. The germline CDR1 and CDR2 sequences are SQVTM and ANQGSEA. The CDR3 length is 16 residues. Trimming at V came to 4 bases and at J to 5 bases, leaving 10 bases not matched to a gene.

A note on this clonotype: One base away lies a much larger clone, so this may be a sequencing read error. Lacking the conserved final phenylalanine or tryptophan, this CDR3 likely reflects a read error. The chain couples TRBV20-1 to TRBJ2-7; tentative D call: TRBD1 (6 bases). V dropped 2 bases and J dropped 3 bases, with 17 bases sitting between them. Germline lookup yields CDR1 DFQATT and CDR2 SNEGSKA (reference sequence). This CDR3 is built from 15 residues. The CDR3 nucleotides read TGCAGTGCTAGACTTCCTAGGACAGTGGTCTACGAGCAGTACTAC. It translates to CSARLPRTVVYEQYY.

This clonotype was seen at least ten times. V usage is TRBV12-3 or TRBV12-4 and J usage is TRBJ2-3; maybe TRBD2 (5 bases). The CDR3 consists of 17 residues. V was clipped by 1 base and J by 1 base, with 15 bases between them. The CDR3 sequence is CASSLGRGLSRTDTQYF. CDR3 sequence (DNA): TGTGCCAGCAGTTTAGGGCGAGGACTTTCTCGCACAGATACGCAGTATTTT.

This clonotype was seen at least ten times. The chain is built from TRBV12-3 or TRBV12-4 and TRBJ1-4; tentative D call: TRBD1 (5 bases). Trimming removed 3 bases at V and 0 bases at J, with 11 bases between. This CDR3 is built from 16 residues. CDR3 DNA sequence: TGTGCCAGCAGTTTTTGGGGGTTCACAACTAATGAAAAACTGTTTTTT. Protein: CASSFWGFTTNEKLFF.

In regard to this clonotype: Since a much larger clone is just one base distant, this may be a read error. The gene calls are TRBV7-9 and TRBJ1-1; 8 bases map to TRBD1. CDR3 size: 15 residues. CDR1 is SEHNR and CDR2 is FQNEAQ in the germline V gene (reference sequence). CDR3 coding DNA: TGTGCCAACAGCTTAGCCACAGGGGGAAGCACTGAAGCTTTCTTT. Protein: CANSLATGGSTEAFF.

This clonotype was counted at least ten times. This sequence joins TRBV18 and TRBJ2-2; 10 bases map to TRBD2. The germline gives CDR1 KGHSH, CDR2 LQKENI. The CDR3 runs 16 residues. Trimming removed 6 bases from V and 0 bases from J; junction bases left unmatched: 4. CDR3 in amino acids: CASSTGLAANTGELFF. The CDR3 DNA follows: TGTGCCAGCTCTACCGGACTAGCGGCGAACACCGGGGAGCTGTTTTTT.

This clonotype has a count of ten or more. The CDR3 reads CASSLGLETYEQYF. The CDR3 DNA is TGCGCCAGCAGCTTGGGACTGGAAACCTACGAGCAGTACTTC. The V and J genes are TRBV5-1 and TRBJ2-7; D is ambiguous. The germline V gene encodes CDR1 SGHRS and CDR2 YFSETQ. CDR3 length: 14 amino acids. The V and J ends lost 0 bases and 2 bases respectively, with 9 bases between them.

This clonotype was found many times. The rearrangement joins TRBV5-1 to TRBJ1-2, with a possible D match to TRBD1 (5 bases). The CDR3 covers 15 residues. V shed 4 bases and J shed 3 bases, with 16 bases lying between them. Germline lookup yields CDR1 SGHRS and CDR2 YFSETQ. The CDR3 DNA sequence: TGCGCCAGCAGCCTCGACAGTACAGAGTACTATGGCTACACCTTC. Its protein product is CASSLDSTEYYGYTF.